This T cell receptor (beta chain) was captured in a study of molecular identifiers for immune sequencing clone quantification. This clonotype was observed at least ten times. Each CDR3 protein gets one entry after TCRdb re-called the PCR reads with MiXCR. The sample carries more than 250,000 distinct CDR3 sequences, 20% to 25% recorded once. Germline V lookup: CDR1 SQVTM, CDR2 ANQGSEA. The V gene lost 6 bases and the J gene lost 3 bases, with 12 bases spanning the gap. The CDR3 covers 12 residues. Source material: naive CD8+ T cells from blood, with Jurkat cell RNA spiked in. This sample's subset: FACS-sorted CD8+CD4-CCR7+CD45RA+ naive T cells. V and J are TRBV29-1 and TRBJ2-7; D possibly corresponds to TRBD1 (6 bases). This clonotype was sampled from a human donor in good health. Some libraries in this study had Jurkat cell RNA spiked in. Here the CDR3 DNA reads TGCAGCGTCCAAACAGGGATCTACGAGCAGTACTTC. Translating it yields CSVQTGIYEQYF.